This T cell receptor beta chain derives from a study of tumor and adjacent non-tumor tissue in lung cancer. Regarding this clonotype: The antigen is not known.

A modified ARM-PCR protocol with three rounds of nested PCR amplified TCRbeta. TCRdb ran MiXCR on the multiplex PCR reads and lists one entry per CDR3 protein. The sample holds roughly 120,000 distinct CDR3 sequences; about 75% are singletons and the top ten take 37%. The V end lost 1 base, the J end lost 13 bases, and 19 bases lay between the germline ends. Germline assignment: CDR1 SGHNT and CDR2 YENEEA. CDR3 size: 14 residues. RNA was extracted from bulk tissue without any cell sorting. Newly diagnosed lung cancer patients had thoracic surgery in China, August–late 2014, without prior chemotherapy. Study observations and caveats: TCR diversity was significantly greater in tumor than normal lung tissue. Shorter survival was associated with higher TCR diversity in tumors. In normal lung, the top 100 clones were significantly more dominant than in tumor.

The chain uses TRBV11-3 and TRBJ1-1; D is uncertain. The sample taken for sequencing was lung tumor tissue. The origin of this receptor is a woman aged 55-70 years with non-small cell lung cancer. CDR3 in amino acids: CASSLGEFATKVFF. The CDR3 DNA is TGTGCCAGCAGCTTAGGAGAGTTCGCTACTAAAGTTTTCTTT.